This T cell receptor beta chain was sequenced during a study of vaccination and CD4 T cells after COVID-19. On this clonotype: Its specificity is not known.

This CDR3 comprises 15 residues. From germline, CDR1 is LNHDA and CDR2 SQIVND (reference sequence). The V and J ends lost 5 bases and 1 base respectively, with 14 bases between them. Treatment specified: roughly 10-day PBMC culture with coronavirus spike peptide pools or control peptides (ViraFEST assay). Investigators obtained the unexposed donor's CD4+ T cells before the COVID-19 pandemic (2011-2018). Peptide-pool expansion of antigen-specific T cells preceded TCR sequencing in ViraFEST. Oncomine TCR Beta short-read sequencing was applied to DNA from cultured CD4+ T cells. TCRdb reprocessed the PCR reads via MiXCR and lists one record per CDR3 protein. Found here are about 7,000 distinct CDR3 sequences, about two fifths of them singletons; the top ten hold around 34%.

The chain has TRBV19 and TRBJ2-5; D may be TRBD2 (6 bases). Sequencing input: CD4+ T cells from blood, cultured in vitro. This clonotype was obtained from a human donor in good health. The CDR3 here is CASSPRTGSQETQYF. CDR3 DNA sequence: TGTGCCAGTAGTCCAAGAACCGGGAGCCAAGAGACCCAGTACTTC.